This T cell receptor beta chain emerged from a study of blood T cell repertoires in COVID-19 (dated by TCRdb to 2019 to 2021). About the study as a whole: Samples covering the acute and convalescent phases of COVID-19 were provided by collaborators in the United States, Italy and Spain. Samples were obtained from the ongoing ImmuneRACE study (first 160 participants) and from 1,200 or so subjects provided by 6 global collaborators. The repertoires were released in a freely available public database intended as a resource for research on the immune response to SARS-CoV-2. Sample metadata almost always included a de-identified subject ID, COVID-19 status, age in years and sex. The dataset comprised deeply sampled blood TCRbeta repertoires from subjects exposed to, actively infected with, or recovered from COVID-19. The prospective study material was composed of cDNA or gDNA derived from T cells, B-cell-depleted T cells, or PBMCs. Where available, HLA class I and class II types were obtained from metadata supplied by the sample provider rather than from assay-based typing. Here is what the overall study found, with its caveats: The quantity of clinical and demographic metadata differed by source and by participant and was supplied without curation.

Participants in the prospective study were enrolled through a virtual design, were aged 18 to 89 years, and lived in approximately 25 United States geographic areas. To assign participants to cohorts, the prospective study relied on clinical history that participants themselves reported in a screening survey and a study questionnaire. ImmuneRACE Cohort 3 recovered participants were defined by two consecutive negative NP/OP PCR tests, healthcare professional clearance, or symptom resolution. Each participant in the prospective study had whole blood, serum and a nasopharyngeal or oropharyngeal swab collected by mobile phlebotomists. Additional blood draws and questionnaires over an approximately two-month period could optionally be provided by prospective study participants. Prospective study blood samples were shipped either frozen or at room temperature before DNA extraction. TCRbeta CDR3 regions were amplified from genomic DNA using the immunoSEQ Assay, a bias-controlled multiplex PCR. In the paper's pipeline: The number of nucleated cells in each sample was estimated by amplification of reference gene primers within the assay. To quantify the absolute abundance of each unique TCRbeta CDR3 rearrangement, sequence reads were collapsed and filtered. For each sample, productive Simpson clonality was calculated as the square root of Simpson's diversity index across productive rearrangements. TCRdb carries this immuneACCESS record with in-frame sequences only. Its versions omit some clonotypes, under half of them owing to an unresolved V gene in the studies checked, with the rest unexplained. That table gives V, J and clone size, and the DNA gave D and trimming. Across this sample there are 250,000 to 300,000 clones, with around 84% seen only once. 15% to 19% of the sample rests with the top ten.

CDR1 SGHNT and CDR2 YYREEE are derived from the germline V gene (reference sequence). The CDR3 runs 14 amino acids, cysteine and phenylalanine included. Only the CDR3 region is kept as DNA, spanning 42 bases read in frame from base 1. V and J are truncated by 2 bases and 2 bases respectively, leaving an intervening sequence of 11 bases. As for this clone: It has no known antigen specificity. Base-call qualities are not available, and no considerably larger clone is one nucleotide away.

Sequencing was performed on PBMCs or T cells enriched from blood (not recorded which). The chain couples TRBV5-4 to TRBJ2-7; 5 matching bases give a weak D call of TRBD1. The sequence derives from a man aged 18 to 35 who had recovered from COVID-19. The sequence in DNA is TGTGCCAGCAGCTTTCAGACAGCGCCCTACGAGCAGTACTTC. It encodes CASSFQTAPYEQYF.